This T cell receptor (beta chain) was identified in a study of T cell responses to AZD1222 COVID-19 vaccine. The CDR3 has 12 amino acids. CDR1 SGHTA and CDR2 FQGTGA come from the germline V gene. Trimming removed 2 bases from V and 16 bases from J, with 15 bases in between. The method was immunoSEQ multiplex PCR; TCRdb's version includes in-frame clones alone and lacks a portion of them. The table has approximately 190,000 clones, about nine tenths seen once. Sample: peripheral blood, taken on day 0 of AZD1222 vaccination. The rearrangement joins TRBV7-3 to TRBJ2-1, with D possibly being TRBD2 (6 bases). The clonotype was recovered from an adult in good health. CDR3 amino acids: CASSLEGTPPFF. The DNA of the CDR3 is TGTGCCAGCAGCTTAGAAGGGACTCCCCCCTTCTTC.